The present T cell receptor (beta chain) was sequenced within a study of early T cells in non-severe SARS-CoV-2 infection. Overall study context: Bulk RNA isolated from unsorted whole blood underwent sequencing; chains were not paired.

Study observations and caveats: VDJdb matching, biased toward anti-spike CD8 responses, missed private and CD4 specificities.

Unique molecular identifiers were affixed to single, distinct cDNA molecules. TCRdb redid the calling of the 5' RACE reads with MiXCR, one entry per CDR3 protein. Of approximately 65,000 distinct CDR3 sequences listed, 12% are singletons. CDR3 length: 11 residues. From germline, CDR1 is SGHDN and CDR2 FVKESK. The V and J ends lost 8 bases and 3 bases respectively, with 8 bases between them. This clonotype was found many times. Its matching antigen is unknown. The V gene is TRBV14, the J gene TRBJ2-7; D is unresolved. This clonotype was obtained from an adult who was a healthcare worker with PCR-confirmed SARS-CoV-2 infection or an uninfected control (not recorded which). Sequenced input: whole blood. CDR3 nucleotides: TGTGCCAGCGGGCCCGGCTACGAGCAGTACTTC. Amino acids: CASGPGYEQYF.